The clone carrying this TCR beta chain occurred many times. Antigen unknown. The germline CDR1 and CDR2 sequences are SQVTM and ANQGSEA. This CDR3 has 14 amino acids. The germline V and J ends were trimmed by 3 bases and 1 base, with 12 bases remaining between them. These data come from a study of T cells in Graves' hyperthyroidism and ophthalmopathy. Study-wide results and caveats: Patients with ophthalmopathy were separated from those with stable hyperthyroidism by a 13 V-J model. In blood, most of the thyroid clonotypes expanded above 0.001 were also present.

Template material for amplifying TCR beta CDR3 regions consisted of RNA transcripts. The TCR CDR3 first-round RT-PCR relied on the HTBI primer set. TCRdb called the multiplex PCR reads again in MiXCR, with one record for every CDR3 protein. The sample carries approximately 400,000 distinct CDR3 sequences, about a sixth recorded once. At first hyperthyroidism diagnosis, before any ophthalmopathy symptoms, the blood sample was collected. PBMCs came from 10 ml fresh peripheral blood. The sequence came from a woman aged 18-29 years with Graves' hyperthyroidism that later progressed to Graves' ophthalmopathy. Material: blood. The chain joins TRBV29-1 to TRBJ1-1; D is uncertain. The CDR3 sequence is CSVDDLPGNTEAFF. The CDR3 DNA sequence: TGCAGCGTTGATGACCTCCCGGGGAACACTGAAGCTTTCTTT. Variable domain in full (rest from reference TRBV29-1 and TRBJ1-1): SAVISQKPSRDICQRGTSLTIQCQVDSQVTMMFWYRQQPGQSLTLIATANQGSEATYESGFVIDKFPISRPNLTFSTLTVSNMSPEDSSIYLCSVDDLPGNTEAFFGQGTRLTVV.